A selection of T cell receptor beta chains follows, all from one sample in a study of monozygotic twins with inflammatory bowel disease. TCRdb reanalyzed the 5' RACE reads, giving one entry per CDR3 protein sequence and no DNA. This sample's table reports around 380,000 distinct CDR3 sequences. The sequencing input was blood. The source is a human donor with ulcerative colitis or Crohn's disease, or a healthy co-twin of an affected twin (not recorded which). The CDR3 runs from the conserved cysteine through the conserved F or W. Each record gives: V gene, J gene, CDR3 protein.

>TRBV20-1|TRBJ1-4
CSAGDTRTTNEKLFF
>TRBV5-4|TRBJ2-3
CASESSGGRTDTQYF
>TRBV7-2|TRBJ2-7
CASSPGTGFSNYEQYF
>TRBV7-9|TRBJ2-1
CASSLAGRGNEQFF
>TRBV29-1|TRBJ2-7
CSVEDGAYEQYF
>TRBV5-1|TRBJ1-4
CASSVDSDFGEKLFF
>TRBV6-2/TRBV6-3|TRBJ2-5
CASSLSRSGVEETQYF
>TRBV6-5|TRBJ2-7
CASTSNSAEREQYF
>TRBV7-2|TRBJ2-5
CASSLAGGRGETQYF
>TRBV2|TRBJ2-7
CASKAGSYEQYF
>TRBV14|TRBJ2-3
CASSKTSSGADTQYF
>TRBV27|TRBJ1-2
CASRSQGFNYGYTF
>TRBV24-1|TRBJ2-7
CATRRGSTYEQYF
>TRBV3-1|TRBJ2-2
CASSQELLSGSRAGELFF
>TRBV20-1|TRBJ1-5
CSARELDRGSQPQHF
>TRBV18|TRBJ1-5
CASSPSAGDQPQHF
>TRBV7-6|TRBJ2-5
CASSLRDGKGRETQYF
>TRBV6-4|TRBJ1-1
CASRRTPANTEAFF
>TRBV5-1|TRBJ2-5
CASSETSFPKETQYF
>TRBV7-9|TRBJ1-5
CASSLDLDTNQPQHF
>TRBV19|TRBJ2-1
CATSPRGSDEQFF
>TRBV15|TRBJ2-3
CATSTAEGGTDTQYF
>TRBV3-1|TRBJ2-5
CASSRTGPRETQYF
>TRBV28|TRBJ2-1
CASNGGLLYNEQFF
>TRBV27|TRBJ1-4
CASSSGTARSSIGGEKLFF
>TRBV5-4|TRBJ1-6
CASRPGRDGPLHF
>TRBV14|TRBJ1-2
CASSQVSGSGRGGYTF
>TRBV29-1|TRBJ2-1
CSVERLESYNEQFF
>TRBV4-1|TRBJ2-1
CASSQARGGPSSYNEQFF
>TRBV5-1|TRBJ2-5
CASIGQGGETQYF
>TRBV23-1|TRBJ2-1
CASSQIGRDPYNEQFF
>TRBV4-3|TRBJ1-1
CASSQTDGWNTEAFF
>TRBV5-1|TRBJ2-7
CASSPPEFYEQYF
>TRBV7-2|TRBJ2-7
CASSEGLAGAYEQYF
>TRBV18|TRBJ1-2
CASSPEGVYGYTF
>TRBV7-9|TRBJ2-5
CASSLATETQYF
>TRBV7-6|TRBJ1-3
CASSPRLTRGNTIYF
>TRBV11-1|TRBJ2-7
CASSSGLAGLRYEQYF
>TRBV12-3/TRBV12-4|TRBJ2-7
CATAPGLTYEQYF
>TRBV5-6|TRBJ1-2
CASSRRGFSGGYTF
>TRBV7-9|TRBJ1-1
CASSGQGARTEAFF
>TRBV7-9|TRBJ1-2
CASSLSMGQGANGYTF
>TRBV28|TRBJ1-1
CASSPRTGNTEAFF